In its sample, the clone carrying this T cell receptor beta chain was seen many times. Its specificity is not known. This record belongs to a study of T-cell memory formation after mild COVID-19. Points from the study as a whole: Contracting CD8+ clones were enriched in EMRA, CD4+ mainly in CM and EM. Cross-reactive memory seemingly joined, as some responding clones were found in pre-infection memory. Contracting clones from day 15 to 85 had balanced CD4/CD8; later expanders favoured CD4+.

V was cut by 3 bases and J by 1 base, with 9 bases left in between. The CDR3 is 14 amino acids. CDR1 is KGHSH, CDR2 LQKENI, per germline. TCRdb reprocessed the 5' RACE reads via MiXCR and lists one record per CDR3 protein. The profile shows fewer than 35,000 distinct CDR3 sequences, about 16% of them singletons. The sequenced material came from PBMCs or a T cell subset sorted from them (not recorded which). The chain is built from TRBV18 and TRBJ1-1; no definite D call. This clonotype was obtained from an adult who had mild COVID-19 (a few samples of this study predate the infection). Cell type and time point are not known. The CDR3 nucleotides are TGTGCCAGCTCACCGGGTTCAGGGAACACTGAAGCTTTCTTT. The encoded protein is CASSPGSGNTEAFF.